This T cell receptor (beta chain) was sequenced in a study of Ad26.COV2.S vaccination and SARS-CoV-2 variants. Study overall: As a participant in COV1001, the donor was in the Ad26.COV2.S trial arm. Study results and limitations: Total T cell responses may have been underestimated by the TCR breadth and depth analyses. The study found higher spike-specific TCR breadth in vaccine than placebo recipients.

This CDR3 region has 14 residues. From germline, CDR1 is LGHDT and CDR2 YNNKEL (reference sequence). The V gene end was trimmed by 0 bases and the J gene end by 4 bases; junction bases not matched to a gene: 2. Treatment noted: over 15 received Ad26.COV2.S at low or high dose, single or two shots; about five received placebo; per-sample allocation not given. Sampling was performed 63 days after the first vaccine or placebo injection. The assay was immunoSEQ multiplex PCR, and TCRdb's table has in-frame clones only and misses some. In the table there are a few hundred thousand clones, 89% of which are singletons. Details on this clone: Its antigen is as yet unknown.

The rearrangement links TRBV3-1 (or the pseudogene TRBV3-2) to TRBJ2-5, with 7 bases matching TRBD1. This clonotype was sampled from a person aged 18 to 59 who received the Ad26.COV2.S COVID-19 vaccine or a placebo. The sequences come from peripheral blood, collected in a trial of Ad26.COV2.S vaccine versus placebo. In DNA form, the CDR3 reads TGTGCCAGCAGCCAAGATACAGGGGTAGAGACCCAGTACTTC. Amino acids: CASSQDTGVETQYF.